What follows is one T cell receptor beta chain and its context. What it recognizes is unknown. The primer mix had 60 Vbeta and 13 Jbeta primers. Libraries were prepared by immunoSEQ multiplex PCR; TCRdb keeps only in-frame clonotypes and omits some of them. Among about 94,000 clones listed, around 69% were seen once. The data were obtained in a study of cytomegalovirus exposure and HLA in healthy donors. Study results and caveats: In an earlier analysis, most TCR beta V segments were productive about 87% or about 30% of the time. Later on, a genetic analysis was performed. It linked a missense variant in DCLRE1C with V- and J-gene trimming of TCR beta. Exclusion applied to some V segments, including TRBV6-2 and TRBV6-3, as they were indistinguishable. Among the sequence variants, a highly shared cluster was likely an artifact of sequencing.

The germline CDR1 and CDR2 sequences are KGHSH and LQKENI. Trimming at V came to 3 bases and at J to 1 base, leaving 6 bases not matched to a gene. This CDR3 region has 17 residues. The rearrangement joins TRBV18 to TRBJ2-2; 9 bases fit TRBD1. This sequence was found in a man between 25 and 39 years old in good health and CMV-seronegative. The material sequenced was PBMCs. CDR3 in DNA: TGTGCCAGCTCACCTCGCCCGGGACAGGGGAACACCGGGGAGCTGTTTTTT. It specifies CASSPRPGQGNTGELFF. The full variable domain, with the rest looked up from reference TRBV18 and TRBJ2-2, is NAGVMQNPRHLVRRRGQEARLRCSPMKGHSHVYWYRQLPEEGLKFMVYLQKENIIDESGMPKERFSAEFPKEGPSILRIQQVVRGDSAAYFCASSPRPGQGNTGELFFGEGSRLTVL.